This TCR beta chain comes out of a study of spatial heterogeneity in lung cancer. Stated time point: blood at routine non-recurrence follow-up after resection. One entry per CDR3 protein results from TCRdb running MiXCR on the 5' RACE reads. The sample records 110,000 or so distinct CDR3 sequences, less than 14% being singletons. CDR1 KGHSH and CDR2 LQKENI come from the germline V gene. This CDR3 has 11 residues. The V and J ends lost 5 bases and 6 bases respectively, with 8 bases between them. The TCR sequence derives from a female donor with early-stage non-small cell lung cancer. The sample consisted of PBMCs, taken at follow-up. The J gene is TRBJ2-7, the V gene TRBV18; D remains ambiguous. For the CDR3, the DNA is TGTGCCAGCTCAGCTCAAACCGAGCAGTACTTC. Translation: CASSAQTEQYF.